The rows below give T cell receptor beta chains drawn from one sample of a study of naive and memory T cell subsets. Each CDR3 protein is one row after TCRdb ran MiXCR on the UMI-ligation and nested PCR reads. This table has 80,000 to 95,000 distinct CDR3 sequences, approximately 10% appearing once. Specimen: naive CD8+ T cells from blood. Source of these receptors: a human donor in good health. The CDR3 runs from the conserved cysteine through the conserved F or W. The order of the fields is clone size, J gene, V gene, CDR3 protein. A clone size is listed for some rows: how often the clone was seen (once, few, many), or a class if it is expanded.

few TRBJ2-7 TRBV12-3/TRBV12-4 CASSPGIRQHEQYF
- TRBJ2-2 TRBV19 CASSIAGFSGELFF
few TRBJ2-3 TRBV4-2 CASSQDSSGLATDTQYF
- TRBJ2-1 TRBV12-5 CASGLGLAEFKFF
many TRBJ2-7 TRBV29-1 CSVVLTGGASYEQYF
many TRBJ2-1 TRBV9 CASSVEQGYNEQFF
many TRBJ2-5 TRBV2 CASLGTNQETQYF
many TRBJ2-7 TRBV7-9 CASSSGTGVLYEQYF
few TRBJ2-2 TRBV5-1 CASSLGTSGGELFF
many TRBJ1-1 TRBV9 CASSVAEAEENTEAFF
- TRBJ2-7 TRBV6-2/TRBV6-3 CATRTDYEQYF
many TRBJ2-1 TRBV19 CASSMGLEGGSPYNEQFF
many TRBJ2-3 TRBV4-3 CASSQDTQREVWGTDTQYF
few TRBJ2-5 TRBV27 CASSPTGTSARVGETQYF
- TRBJ2-3 TRBV5-1 CASSLRRETTDTQYF
many TRBJ2-2 TRBV6-5 CASSYRGQPTGELFF
- TRBJ1-4 TRBV28 CATMIPGQTNEKLFF
- TRBJ1-2 TRBV29-1 CSVLAGLNYGYTF
many TRBJ2-7 TRBV6-6 CASSLLAGAYEQYF
- TRBJ2-1 TRBV11-2 CASSLEYFSNEQFF
many TRBJ2-1 TRBV5-1 CASSLAVGFDEQFF
many TRBJ2-3 TRBV29-1 CSAYGTDNTDTQYF
few TRBJ2-7 TRBV27 CASSLDRAGYEQYF
many TRBJ2-7 TRBV28 CASSRPGTGYEQYF
many TRBJ2-3 TRBV29-1 CSVEGGVLTASTDTQYF
- TRBJ2-5 TRBV5-1 CASSLDTEETQYF
- TRBJ2-3 TRBV4-3 CASSQGLAEPTDTQYF
few TRBJ1-5 TRBV19 CASTPEGDRVQPQHF
few TRBJ2-3 TRBV20-1 CSAPPSGWGTDTQYF
many TRBJ1-1 TRBV14 CASSQDRWDRVDTEAFF
few TRBJ2-7 TRBV3-1 CASSQAGPAFSYEQYF
- TRBJ1-1 TRBV6-2/TRBV6-3 CASSYGPLGENTEAFF
- TRBJ2-5 TRBV4-1 CASSQVLAQETQYF
few TRBJ1-2 TRBV5-1 CASSLGQGARYGYTF
few TRBJ2-5 TRBV12-3/TRBV12-4 CASSLGGPPAQETQYF
- TRBJ2-3 TRBV12-3/TRBV12-4 CASSLLGDADTQYF
- TRBJ1-1 TRBV12-3/TRBV12-4 CASSPQAEAFF
many TRBJ1-5 TRBV24-1 CATKDGTERNQPQHF
few TRBJ1-1 TRBV25-1 CASSDSVFYGTPNEAFF
many TRBJ2-3 TRBV29-1 CSVNLAGGTDTQYF
- TRBJ2-3 TRBV6-2/TRBV6-3 CASSPRLAGEGLDTQYF
- TRBJ2-1 TRBV12-3/TRBV12-4 CASSQQWDEQFF
many TRBJ2-7 TRBV5-5 CASSLAPLYEQYF
few TRBJ2-3 TRBV4-1 CASSQDQRYLVSTDTQYF
many TRBJ2-7 TRBV5-1 CASSLGLASEQYF